The 13 T cell receptor beta chains below all came from one sample that was sequenced in a study of blood T cell repertoires in COVID-19. Assay used: immunoSEQ multiplex PCR; TCRdb lists only in-frame clones, some missing. This sample yields 35,000 to 50,000 clones, of which roughly 89% are seen a single time; around 2.9% belongs to the top ten. Sequencing input: peripheral blood. The receptor source for this set is a man aged 50 or older with active COVID-19.

This rearrangement joins TRBV19 to TRBJ1-5; D gene ambiguous. This CDR3 has 13 residues. V lost 2 bases to trimming and J lost 4 bases, with 6 bases between them. Per germline, CDR1 LNHDA and CDR2 SQIVND (reference sequence). CDR3 nucleotides: TGTGCCAGTAGTATAAAAGAGAATCAGCCCCAGCATTTT. Its translation is CASSIKENQPQHF.

The chain couples TRBV19 to TRBJ2-5; possible D gene TRBD2, 6 bases. Germline CDR1 reads LNHDA; CDR2 reads SQIVND (reference sequence). The CDR3 is 15 amino acids. Trimming took off 4 bases at V and 5 bases at J, with 17 bases between the two ends. The CDR3 here is CASSNSGRMSETQYF. The CDR3 bases are TGTGCCAGTAGTAACTCGGGGAGGATGAGCGAGACCCAGTACTTC.

In regard to this clone: A read error may account for a junction end that differs from germline. This chain uses TRBV7-7 with TRBJ2-1; TRBD2 matches 7 bases. The CDR3 is 15 amino acids. Germline CDR1 is SSHAT and CDR2 is FNYEAQ (reference sequence). The CDR3: CASSPGGGPVGEQFF. The CDR3, as DNA: TGTGCTAGCAGCCCGGGCGGGGGACCCGTTGGTGAGCAGTTCTTC.

A single count supports this clone. V is TRBV6-5 and J is TRBJ1-4, with 7 nucleotides matching TRBD1. Trimming cost V 5 bases and J 4 bases; bases outside gene matches: 7. Per the germline V gene, CDR1 is MNHEY and CDR2 is SVGAGI. This CDR3 is built from 15 residues. CDR3 protein: CASSTWTGDNEKLFF. Written as DNA, the CDR3 is TGTGCCAGCAGTACCTGGACAGGCGATAATGAAAAACTGTTTTTT.

V is TRBV6-1 and J is TRBJ1-2; D remains ambiguous. The CDR3 contains 16 residues. The ends were cut back, 0 bases at V and 3 bases at J, with 14 bases in the middle. CDR1 and CDR2 (germline): MNHNS, SASEGT. The DNA of the CDR3 is TGTGCCAGCAGTGAAGCGATTCGGCGGAGGGACTATGGCTACACCTTC. This encodes CASSEAIRRRDYGYTF.

The chain couples TRBV28 to TRBJ1-5; 9 nucleotides align to TRBD1. Germline V gives CDR1 MDHEN, CDR2 SYDVKM. There are 15 residues in the CDR3. The V segment lost 4 bases and the J segment 4 bases; nucleotides outside the gene matches: 5. In nucleotides, the CDR3 is TGTGCCAGCAGTTACGGGACAGGGACTAATCAGCCCCAGCATTTT. Translating it yields CASSYGTGTNQPQHF.

This clone has more than one count but fewer than ten. CDR3 sequence: CASGLAEGHYEQYF. The CDR3 nucleotides read TGTGCGTCGGGGCTAGCGGAAGGACACTACGAGCAGTACTTC. The chain combines TRBV2 with TRBJ2-7, with 7 bases identical to TRBD2. CDR3 length: 14 amino acids. Germline CDR1 reads SNHLY; CDR2 reads FYNNEI.

This chain links TRBV7-9 with TRBJ2-5; 9 bases are a match to TRBD2. The junction had 9 bases not matched to a gene; V was cut back by 2 bases and J by 5 bases. The germline V gene encodes CDR1 SEHNR and CDR2 FQNEAQ (reference sequence). The CDR3 covers 16 residues. The CDR3 DNA is TGTGCCAGCAGCTTAAAAGCGGGGGGTCTCCGGGAGACCCAGTACTTC. Residues: CASSLKAGGLRETQYF.

The V gene is TRBV6-6, the J gene TRBJ2-7; 9 bases are a match to TRBD1. CDR1 is MNHNY and CDR2 is SVGAGI in the germline V gene (reference sequence). J was trimmed by 5 bases and V by 6 bases; bases with no gene match: 5. The CDR3 covers 13 residues. CDR3 sequence: CASRTGQGNEQYF. The CDR3 region has the DNA TGTGCCAGCAGGACGGGACAGGGTAACGAGCAGTACTTC.

The V and J genes are TRBV28 and TRBJ2-7, with 8 bases that match TRBD2. CDR3 length: 14 residues. Germline CDR1 is MDHEN and CDR2 is SYDVKM. Losses at the gene ends were 5 bases for V and 0 bases for J; bases not matched to a gene: 3. In DNA, the CDR3 is TGTGCCAGCAGTCCGAGCGGGGGCTCCTACGAGCAGTACTTC. It yields the protein CASSPSGGSYEQYF.

The chain joins TRBV7-9 to TRBJ2-2; no definite D call. Germline CDR1 SEHNR, CDR2 FQNEAQ (reference sequence). V gave up 1 base and J gave up 4 bases, with 10 bases separating them. The CDR3 is 15 residues long. CDR3 DNA: TGTGCCAGCAGCTTAGAGGTTTCGGGCACCGGGGAGCTGTTTTTT. Protein sequence: CASSLEVSGTGELFF. Supplemented by reference TRBV7-9 and TRBJ2-2, the full variable domain reads DTGVSQNPRHKITKRGQNVTFRCDPISEHNRLYWYRQTLGQGPEFLTYFQNEAQLEKSRLLSDRFSAERPKGSFSTLEIQRTEQGDSAMYLCASSLEVSGTGELFFGEGSRLTVL.

The rearrangement uses TRBV5-1 and TRBJ2-7; 8 positions agree with TRBD1. CDR1 is SGHRS and CDR2 is YFSETQ in the germline V gene. The CDR3 loop spans 14 amino acids. V shed 5 bases and J 5 bases; nucleotides not matched to a gene: 9. CDR3 DNA sequence: TGCGCCAGCAGAATAGACAGGGGCCGGGACGAGCAGTACTTC. It encodes CASRIDRGRDEQYF.

This rearrangement joins TRBV13 to TRBJ2-5; D is perhaps TRBD2 (5 bases). The CDR3 loop spans 16 amino acids. CDR1 PRHDT and CDR2 FYEKMQ come from the germline V gene (reference sequence). The V and J ends lost 2 bases and 0 bases respectively, with 13 bases between them. In DNA form, the CDR3 reads TGTGCCAGCAGCTTACGCCGGGGAGAGTACCAAGAGACCCAGTACTTC. Its translation: CASSLRRGEYQETQYF.